This TCR beta chain is from a study of CD8 T cells in Susac syndrome. General study results and limits: In its TCR sequencing and HLA analysis, the study acknowledged that the number of individuals was relatively small.

The V gene lost 4 bases and the J gene lost 5 bases, with 14 bases spanning the gap. The CDR3 has 13 amino acids. CDR1 and CDR2 from the germline V gene are DFQATT and SNEGSKA (reference sequence). The T cells that were sequenced for TCR beta were CD8+ and CD4+ cells from blood. Negative isolation yielded CD8+ and CD4+ T cells; FACS enriched TEMRA cells. After extraction with the RNeasy kit, roughly 0.45 to 1 ug of the RNA was reverse transcribed using random hexamers. The TCR beta CDR3 was amplified by immunoSEQ multiplex PCR across 54 Vbeta, 13 Jbeta. TCRdb re-called the immunoSEQ multiplex PCR reads with MiXCR, one entry per CDR3 protein. The data show about 180,000 distinct CDR3 sequences, with roughly 95% seen just once and about 0.093% held by the top ten. In its sample, this clonotype was seen once. Its antigen is undetermined.

The sequenced sample was CD4+ T cells from PBMCs. The V gene is TRBV20-1, the J gene TRBJ2-5, with D perhaps TRBD2 (6 bases). The receptor was derived from a human donor with multiple sclerosis. This chain's CDR3 is CSATRLVLETQYF. The DNA for the CDR3 is TGCAGTGCTACCCGACTAGTCCTGGAGACCCAGTACTTC.